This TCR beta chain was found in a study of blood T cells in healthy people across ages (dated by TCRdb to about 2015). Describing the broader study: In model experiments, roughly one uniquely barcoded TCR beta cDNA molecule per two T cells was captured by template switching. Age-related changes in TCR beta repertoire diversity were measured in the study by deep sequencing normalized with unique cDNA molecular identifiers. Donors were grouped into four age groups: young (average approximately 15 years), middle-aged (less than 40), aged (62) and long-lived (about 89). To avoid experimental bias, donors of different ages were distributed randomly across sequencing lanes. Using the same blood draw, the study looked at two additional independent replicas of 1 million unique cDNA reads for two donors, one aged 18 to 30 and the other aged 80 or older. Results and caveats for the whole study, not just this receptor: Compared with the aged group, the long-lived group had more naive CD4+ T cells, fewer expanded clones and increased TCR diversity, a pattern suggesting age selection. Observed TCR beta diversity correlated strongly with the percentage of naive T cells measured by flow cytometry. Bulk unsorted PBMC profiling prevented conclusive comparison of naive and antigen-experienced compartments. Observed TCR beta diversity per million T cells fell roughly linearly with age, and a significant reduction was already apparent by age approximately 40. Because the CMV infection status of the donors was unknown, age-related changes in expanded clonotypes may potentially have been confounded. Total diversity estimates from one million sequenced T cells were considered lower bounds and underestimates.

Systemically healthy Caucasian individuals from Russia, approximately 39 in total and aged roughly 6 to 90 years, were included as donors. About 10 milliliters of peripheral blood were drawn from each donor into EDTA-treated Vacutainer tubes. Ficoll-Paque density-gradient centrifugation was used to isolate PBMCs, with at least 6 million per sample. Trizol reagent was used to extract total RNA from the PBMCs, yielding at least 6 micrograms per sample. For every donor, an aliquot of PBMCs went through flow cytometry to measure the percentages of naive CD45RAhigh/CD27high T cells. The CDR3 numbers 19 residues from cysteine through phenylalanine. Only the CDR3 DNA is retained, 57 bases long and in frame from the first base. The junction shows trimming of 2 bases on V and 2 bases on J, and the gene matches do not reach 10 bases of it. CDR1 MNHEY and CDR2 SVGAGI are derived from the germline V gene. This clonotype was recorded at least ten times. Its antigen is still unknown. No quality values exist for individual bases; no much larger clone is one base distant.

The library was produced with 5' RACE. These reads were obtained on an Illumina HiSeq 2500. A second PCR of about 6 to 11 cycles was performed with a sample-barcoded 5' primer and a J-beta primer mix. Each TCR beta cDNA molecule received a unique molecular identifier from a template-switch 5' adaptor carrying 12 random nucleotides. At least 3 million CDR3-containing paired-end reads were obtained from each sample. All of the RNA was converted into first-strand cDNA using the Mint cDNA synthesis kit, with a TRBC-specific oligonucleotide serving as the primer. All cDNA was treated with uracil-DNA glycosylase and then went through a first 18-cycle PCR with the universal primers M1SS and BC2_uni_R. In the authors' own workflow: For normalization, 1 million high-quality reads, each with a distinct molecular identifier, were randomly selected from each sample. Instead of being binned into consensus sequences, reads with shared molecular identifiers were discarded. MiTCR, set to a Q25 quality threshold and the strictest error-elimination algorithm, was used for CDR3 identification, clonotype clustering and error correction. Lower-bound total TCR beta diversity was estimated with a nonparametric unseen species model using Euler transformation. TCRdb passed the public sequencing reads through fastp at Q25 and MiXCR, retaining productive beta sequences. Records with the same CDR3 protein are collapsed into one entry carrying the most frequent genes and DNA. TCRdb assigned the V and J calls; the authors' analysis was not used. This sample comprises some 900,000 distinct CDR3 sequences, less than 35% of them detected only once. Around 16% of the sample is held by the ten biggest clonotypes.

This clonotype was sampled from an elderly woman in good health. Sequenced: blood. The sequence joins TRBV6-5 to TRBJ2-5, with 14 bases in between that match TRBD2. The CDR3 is CASSYRTPGLAGEQETQYF. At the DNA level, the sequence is TGTGCCAGCAGTTACCGGACCCCGGGACTAGCGGGGGAGCAAGAGACCCAGTACTTC.